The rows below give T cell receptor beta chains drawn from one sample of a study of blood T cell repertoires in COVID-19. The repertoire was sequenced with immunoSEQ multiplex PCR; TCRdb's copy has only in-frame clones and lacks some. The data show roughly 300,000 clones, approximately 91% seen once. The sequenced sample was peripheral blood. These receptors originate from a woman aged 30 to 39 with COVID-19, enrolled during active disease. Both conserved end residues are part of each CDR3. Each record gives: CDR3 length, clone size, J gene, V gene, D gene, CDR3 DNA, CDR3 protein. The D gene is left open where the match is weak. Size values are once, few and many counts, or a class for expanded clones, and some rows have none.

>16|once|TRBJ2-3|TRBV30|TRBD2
TGTGCCTGGAGTGTACGAGGTGGGAGGCGGGGGGATACGCAGTATTTT
CAWSVRGGRRGDTQYF
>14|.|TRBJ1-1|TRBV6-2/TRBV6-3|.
TGTGCCAGCAGTTACAGGGACTGGAGCACTGAAGCTTTCTTT
CASSYRDWSTEAFF
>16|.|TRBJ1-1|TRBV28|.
TGTGCCAGCAGTTTCTCCCCCGTTCAGGGGAACACTGAAGCTTTCTTT
CASSFSPVQGNTEAFF
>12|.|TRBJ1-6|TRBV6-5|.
TGTGCCACCTCGTCGTATAATTCACCCCTCCACTTT
CATSSYNSPLHF
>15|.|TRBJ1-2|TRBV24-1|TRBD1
TGTGCCACCAGTGAAGGGACAGGGATTAACTATGGCTACACCTTC
CATSEGTGINYGYTF
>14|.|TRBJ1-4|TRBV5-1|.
TGCGCCAGCAGCGTTGACGGGGTTGATGAAAAACTGTTTTTT
CASSVDGVDEKLFF
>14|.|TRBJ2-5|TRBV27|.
TGTGCCAGCAGTCCATATAGAGGTTCCGAGACCCAGTACTTC
CASSPYRGSETQYF
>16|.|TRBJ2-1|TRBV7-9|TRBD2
TGTGCCAGCAGCCCCAGGACTAGCGGGATTGGTGGGGAGCAGTTCTTC
CASSPRTSGIGGEQFF
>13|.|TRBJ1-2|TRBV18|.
TGTGCCAGCAGCCTCGGTCCTGACTATGGCTACACCTTC
CASSLGPDYGYTF
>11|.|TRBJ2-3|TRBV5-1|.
TGCGCCAGCAGCTTGGACGCGTCGCAGTATTTT
CASSLDASQYF
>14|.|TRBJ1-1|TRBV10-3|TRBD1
TGTGCCATCACTCCCGGGACAGAGAACACTGAAGCTTTCTTT
CAITPGTENTEAFF
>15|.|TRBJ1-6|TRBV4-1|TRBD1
TGCGCCAGCAGCCTTACTGACAGGGATATAGGCCCCCTCCACTTT
CASSLTDRDIGPLHF
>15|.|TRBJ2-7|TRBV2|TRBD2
TGTGCCAGCAGTGGACTCGGCGGGGGGTTCTACGAGCAGTACTTC
CASSGLGGGFYEQYF
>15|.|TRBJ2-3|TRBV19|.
TGTGCCAGTAGTATGGGACAAAAGGGCACAGATACGCAGTATTTT
CASSMGQKGTDTQYF
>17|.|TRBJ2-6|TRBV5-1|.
TGCGCCAGCAGCTTGGTCCCCCCTAGCGCTGGGGCCAACGTCCTGACTTTC
CASSLVPPSAGANVLTF
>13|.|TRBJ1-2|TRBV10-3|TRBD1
TGTGCCATCAGGCCCGACAGGGTCCCTGGCTACACCTTC
CAIRPDRVPGYTF
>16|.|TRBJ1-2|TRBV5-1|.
TGCGCCAGCAGCAGGAGGAGGGACGGTACTAACTATGGCTACACCTTC
CASSRRRDGTNYGYTF
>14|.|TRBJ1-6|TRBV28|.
TGTGCCAGCAGAGGACAGACACTGAATTCACCCCTCCACTTT
CASRGQTLNSPLHF
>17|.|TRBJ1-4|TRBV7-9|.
TGTGCCAGCAGCTTAGTTGCTTTTGACCTTAAGCGGGAAAAACTGTTTTTT
CASSLVAFDLKREKLFF
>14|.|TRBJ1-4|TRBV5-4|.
TGTGCCAGCAGCCGTACTCAGGGTCACGAAAAACTGTTTTTT
CASSRTQGHEKLFF
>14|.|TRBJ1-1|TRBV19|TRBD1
TGTGCCAGTAGTCTGGGACAGCCCTTTGGGGGGGCTTTCTTT
CASSLGQPFGGAFF
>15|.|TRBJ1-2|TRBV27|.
TGTGCCAGCAGTTTACAGGCAGGTTTCTTCTATGGCTACACCTTC
CASSLQAGFFYGYTF
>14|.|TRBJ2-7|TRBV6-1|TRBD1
TGTGCCAGCAGTGAAGGGACAGGGTACCTCTTTCTGTACTTC
CASSEGTGYLFLYF
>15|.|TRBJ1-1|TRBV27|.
TGTGCCAGCAGTTTGAACGCCAGGGATAACACTGAAGCTTTCTTT
CASSLNARDNTEAFF
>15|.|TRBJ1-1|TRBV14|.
TGTGCCAGCAGCTCCCGGGGGGCCTCTAACACTGAAGCTTTCTTT
CASSSRGASNTEAFF
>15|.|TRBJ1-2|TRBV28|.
TGTGCCAGCAGTTTAGTAATCGGGGGGGACTATGGCTACACCTTC
CASSLVIGGDYGYTF
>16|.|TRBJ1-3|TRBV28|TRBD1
TGTGCCAGCAGCGACGGACAGGGAGGAACTGGAAACACCATATATTTT
CASSDGQGGTGNTIYF
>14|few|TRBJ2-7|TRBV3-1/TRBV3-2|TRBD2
TGTGCCAGCAGCCAGGCGGGAGTGGCCTACGAGCAGTACTTC
CASSQAGVAYEQYF
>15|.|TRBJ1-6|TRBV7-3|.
TGTGCCAGCAGCTTAATCGGAGGAGATAATTCACCCCTCCACTTT
CASSLIGGDNSPLHF
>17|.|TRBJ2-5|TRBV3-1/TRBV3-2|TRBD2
TGTGCCAGCAGCCATACGACTAGCGGGGAAAAGGGGAAGACCCAGTACTTC
CASSHTTSGEKGKTQYF
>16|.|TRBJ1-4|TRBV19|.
TGTGCCAGTAGCCCCGGGGGCGGGAGCTTTAATGAAAAACTGTTTTTT
CASSPGGGSFNEKLFF
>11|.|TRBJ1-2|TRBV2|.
TGTGCCAGCACCTACAACTATGGCTACACCTTC
CASTYNYGYTF
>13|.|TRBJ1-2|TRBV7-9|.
TGTGCCAGCAGCTTGAGTCTTAACTATGGCTACACCTTC
CASSLSLNYGYTF
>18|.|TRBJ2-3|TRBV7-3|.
TGTGCCAGCAGCTTAAACCCCCCATCAGCGGCGGGTGCAGATACGCAGTATTTT
CASSLNPPSAAGADTQYF
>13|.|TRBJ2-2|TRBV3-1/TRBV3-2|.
TGTGCCAGCAGCCCCCGGACTAACGGGGAGCTGTTTTTT
CASSPRTNGELFF
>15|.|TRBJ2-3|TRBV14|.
TGTGCCAGCAGCTTACAGTTGGCTAGCACAGATACGCAGTATTTT
CASSLQLASTDTQYF
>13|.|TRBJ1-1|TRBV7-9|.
TGTGCCAGCAGCAGACAGATGAACACTGAAGCTTTCTTT
CASSRQMNTEAFF
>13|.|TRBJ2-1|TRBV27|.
TGTGCCAGCAGTTTAGCGGGCTACAATGAGCAGTTCTTC
CASSLAGYNEQFF
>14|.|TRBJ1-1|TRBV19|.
TGTGCCAGTAGTATTGGGGGCAAGGAGACTGAAGCTTTCTTT
CASSIGGKETEAFF
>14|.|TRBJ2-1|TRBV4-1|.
TGCGCCAGCAGCCAACGAATACTAGTAAATGAGCAGTTCTTC
CASSQRILVNEQFF
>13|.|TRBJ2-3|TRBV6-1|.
TGTGCCAGCAGTGAACAGGGGACAGATACGCAGTATTTT
CASSEQGTDTQYF
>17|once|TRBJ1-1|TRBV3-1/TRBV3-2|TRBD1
TGTGCCAGCAGCAACCGGGACAGGGGAGATTTGGACACTGAAGCTTTCTTT
CASSNRDRGDLDTEAFF
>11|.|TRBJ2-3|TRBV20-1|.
TGCAGTGCTAGGGGGCCAGATACGCAGTATTTT
CSARGPDTQYF
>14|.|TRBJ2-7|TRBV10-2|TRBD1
TGCGCCAGCAGTGCGGGGACAGGGGGCTACGAGCAGTACTTC
CASSAGTGGYEQYF
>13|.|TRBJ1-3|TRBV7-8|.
TGTGCCAGCAGCTCGCAGGGGTTGAACACCATATATTTT
CASSSQGLNTIYF
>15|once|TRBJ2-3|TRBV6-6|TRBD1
TGTGCCAGCAGTTACTCATCGGACAGGGGGGATACGCAGTATTTT
CASSYSSDRGDTQYF
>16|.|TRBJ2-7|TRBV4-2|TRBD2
TGTGCCAGCAGCCTAAGACTAGCGGGAGGGCGCTACGAGCAGTACTTC
CASSLRLAGGRYEQYF
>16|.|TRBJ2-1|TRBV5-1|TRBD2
TGCGCCAGCAGCTTACTAGCGGGAAACTCCTACAATGAGCAGTTCTTC
CASSLLAGNSYNEQFF
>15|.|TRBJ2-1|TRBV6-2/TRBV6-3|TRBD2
TGTGCCAGCAGTTACTCCGCGGGAGAAGTAAGTGAGCAGTTCTTC
CASSYSAGEVSEQFF
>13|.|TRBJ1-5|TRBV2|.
TGTGCCAGCTATCGACAGCTCAATCAGCCCCAGCATTTT
CASYRQLNQPQHF
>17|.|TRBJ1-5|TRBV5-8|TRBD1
TGTGCCAGCAGCTTATCCCGGGGACAGAGAATGGATCAGCCCCAGCATTTT
CASSLSRGQRMDQPQHF
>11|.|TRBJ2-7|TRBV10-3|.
TGTGCCATCAGTGCCGGTCTCGAGCAGTACTTC
CAISAGLEQYF
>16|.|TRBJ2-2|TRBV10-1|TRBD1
TGCGCCAGCAGTCCCGAGGACAGGAGAAACACCGGGGAGCTGTTTTTT
CASSPEDRRNTGELFF
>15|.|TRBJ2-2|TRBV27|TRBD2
TGTGCCAGCCGGGGGGTGGGGGGATACACCGGGGAGCTGTTTTTT
CASRGVGGYTGELFF